This entry features one T cell receptor (beta chain) sequence. Its target is unknown. Between the trimmed V and J ends, which lost 0 bases and 2 bases, there was a span of 9 bases. The germline CDR1 and CDR2 sequences are SGHRS and YFSETQ. The CDR3 spans 16 residues. This sample is drawn from a study of OX40 agonist ivuxolimab in advanced cancers. Study-level results: Clones of CD4+ and CD8+ blood T cells grew by week 6 at doses of 0.1 to 3.0 mg/kg. Also showing low normalized T-cell clonal expansion were some of the nonresponders.

The investigators sampled blood at baseline, at cycle 4 day 1, and at cycle 7 day 1. The repertoire was sequenced with immunoSEQ multiplex PCR; TCRdb's copy has only in-frame clones and lacks some. The table includes over 55,000 clones, 75% to 85% detected once. The sequence was obtained from an adult with an advanced solid tumor such as melanoma, head and neck, liver or kidney cancer. The V call is TRBV5-1, the J call TRBJ2-6; D is perhaps TRBD1 (5 bases). This sample comprised CD4+ or CD8+ T cells sorted from blood, obtained in a trial of the OX40 agonist ivuxolimab. In nucleotides, the CDR3 is TGCGCCAGCAGCTTGGACAGGACCGCTGGGGCCAACGTCCTGACTTTC. Its translation is CASSLDRTAGANVLTF.